These T cell receptor beta chains were read from a single sample in a study of regulatory T cells in long-lasting Graves disease. A single record per CDR3 protein comes from TCRdb applying MiXCR to the multiplex PCR reads. The table records roughly 500,000 distinct CDR3 sequences, around 21% of them present only once. The specimen comprised peripheral blood mononuclear cells (PBMCs), sampled when the disease was refractory, from a patient treated with antithyroid drugs. These TCRs come from a female donor with Graves disease. CDR3s include the opening cysteine and the closing phenylalanine or tryptophan. A D gene is named only where the DNA matches it firmly. Clone sizes are given selectively: once, few, many, or a class where the clone is expanded.

15 | . | . | TRBJ2-5 | TRBV5-1 | CASNQGRLYQETQYF | TGCGCCAGCAACCAGGGACGGTTGTACCAAGAGACCCAGTACTTC
17 | TRBD2 | . | TRBJ2-7 | TRBV29-1 | CSVEGLAGREGLNEQYF | TGCAGCGTTGAAGGGCTGGCTGGGCGGGAGGGCCTAAACGAGCAGTACTTC
17 | TRBD2 | few | TRBJ2-7 | TRBV7-9 | CASSLALRTSVAYEQYF | TGTGCCAGCAGCTTAGCCCTAAGGACTAGCGTAGCCTACGAGCAGTACTTC
18 | TRBD1 | . | TRBJ2-7 | TRBV3-1 | CASSLDQDRDRSTYEQYF | TGTGCCAGCAGCCTCGACCAAGACCGGGACAGGAGTACCTACGAGCAGTACTTC
15 | TRBD1 | many | TRBJ1-4 | TRBV11-1 | CASSPAGTGDEKLFF | TGTGCCAGCAGCCCTGCCGGGACAGGGGATGAAAAACTGTTTTTT
15 | . | . | TRBJ1-1 | TRBV19 | CASSIGEGSNTEAFF | TGTGCCAGTAGTATAGGTGAGGGGTCGAACACTGAAGCTTTCTTT
15 | . | many | TRBJ2-7 | TRBV29-1 | CSVEAGQSPYYEQYF | TGCAGCGTTGAAGCAGGGCAGTCTCCTTACTACGAGCAGTACTTC
15 | . | many | TRBJ2-5 | TRBV11-2 | CASSPSWDHQETQYF | TGTGCCAGCAGCCCCTCCTGGGACCACCAAGAGACCCAGTACTTC
15 | . | many | TRBJ1-1 | TRBV28 | CASSLWGGVNTEAFF | TGTGCCAGCAGTTTGTGGGGGGGGGTGAACACTGAAGCTTTCTTT
16 | . | few | TRBJ2-2 | TRBV27 | CASFLGLAVNTGELFF | TGTGCCAGCTTCCTAGGGCTAGCTGTTAACACCGGGGAGCTGTTTTTT
14 | . | . | TRBJ2-4 | TRBV7-9 | CASSLTRYDDIQYF | TGTGCCAGCAGCTTAACACGTTATGATGACATTCAGTACTTC
11 | TRBD2 | . | TRBJ2-5 | TRBV27 | CATTGEGTQYF | TGTGCCACTACGGGGGAGGGGACCCAGTACTTC
13 | . | . | TRBJ1-2 | TRBV2 | CASRLGANYGYTF | TGTGCCAGCAGGCTCGGCGCTAACTATGGCTACACCTTC
13 | TRBD2 | . | TRBJ2-7 | TRBV12-3/TRBV12-4 | CASSRGGLGEQYF | TGCGCCAGCTCGAGGGGAGGGTTGGGTGAGCAGTACTTC
15 | . | few | TRBJ2-7 | TRBV6-1 | CASRRDAGGPLEQYF | TGTGCCAGCAGAAGAGACGCCGGAGGCCCTCTAGAGCAGTACTTC
15 | . | . | TRBJ2-2 | TRBV7-9 | CASSFVSSGTGELFF | TGTGCCAGCAGCTTCGTCTCTTCGGGGACCGGGGAGCTGTTTTTT
13 | TRBD1 | many | TRBJ1-1 | TRBV29-1 | CSVDRTGNTEAFF | TGCAGCGTTGACCGGACAGGGAACACTGAAGCTTTCTTT
15 | . | once | TRBJ1-2 | TRBV7-9 | CASSSWGAVGYGYTF | TGTGCCAGCAGCTCATGGGGGGCGGTGGGCTATGGCTACACCTTC
14 | TRBD1 | many | TRBJ2-7 | TRBV10-3 | CAISESGQLFEQYF | TGTGCCATCAGTGAGTCGGGACAGCTCTTCGAGCAGTACTTC
18 | TRBD2 | few | TRBJ2-7 | TRBV11-2 | CASSYSRGTSGGPYEQYF | TGTGCCAGCAGCTACTCTCGGGGTACTAGCGGGGGGCCCTACGAGCAGTACTTC
14 | . | many | TRBJ1-2 | TRBV5-1 | CASSGSGSYYGYTF | TGCGCCAGCAGCGGCTCAGGATCTTACTATGGCTACACCTTC
13 | . | . | TRBJ1-2 | TRBV9 | CASGAGPNYGYTF | TGTGCCAGCGGAGCAGGGCCTAACTATGGCTACACCTTC
12 | . | many | TRBJ1-1 | TRBV20-1 | CSARDMDGEAFF | TGCAGTGCTAGAGACATGGACGGTGAAGCTTTCTTT
13 | TRBD2 | once | TRBJ2-1 | TRBV29-1 | CSVETGGRNEQFF | TGCAGCGTTGAGACGGGAGGGCGCAATGAGCAGTTCTTC
15 | TRBD2 | many | TRBJ2-5 | TRBV9 | CASSDSGSEQETQYF | TGTGCCAGCAGCGATAGCGGGTCCGAACAAGAGACCCAGTACTTC
14 | . | many | TRBJ2-7 | TRBV28 | CASSFLPGAYEQYF | TGTGCCAGCAGTTTCCTCCCAGGGGCCTACGAGCAGTACTTC
14 | TRBD1 | few | TRBJ1-3 | TRBV7-2 | CASSPGTVRNTIYF | TGTGCCAGCAGCCCCGGGACAGTCCGAAACACCATATATTTT
14 | TRBD1 | . | TRBJ2-5 | TRBV29-1 | CSVEGGTDQETQYF | TGCAGCGTTGAAGGGGGGACAGATCAAGAGACCCAGTACTTC
15 | TRBD1 | many | TRBJ2-2 | TRBV6-1 | CASSPTGGGTGELFF | TGTGCCAGCAGTCCCACAGGGGGAGGTACCGGGGAGCTGTTTTTT
15 | . | many | TRBJ2-4 | TRBV2 | CASGTSGLAKNIQYF | TGTGCCAGTGGGACTTCCGGACTAGCCAAAAACATTCAGTACTTC
14 | TRBD1 | few | TRBJ1-1 | TRBV29-1 | CSVFLQGRMAEAFF | TGCAGCGTCTTCTTACAGGGGAGGATGGCTGAAGCTTTCTTT
14 | TRBD2 | many | TRBJ2-7 | TRBV11-2 | CASVASGKSYEQYF | TGTGCCAGTGTGGCTAGCGGGAAGAGTTACGAGCAGTACTTC
12 | . | . | TRBJ2-4 | TRBV5-4 | CASSNTQAIQYF | TGTGCCAGCAGCAATACCCAGGCAATTCAGTACTTC
12 | . | many | TRBJ2-7 | TRBV28 | CAHSEVGGEQYF | TGTGCCCACAGCGAGGTGGGAGGCGAGCAGTACTTC
12 | TRBD2 | . | TRBJ2-3 | TRBV27 | CASGLAGNTQYF | TGTGCCAGCGGCCTAGCGGGAAATACGCAGTATTTT
16 | TRBD1 | few | TRBJ2-2 | TRBV29-1 | CSVETDRGGYTGELFF | TGCAGCGTTGAGACGGACAGGGGAGGTTACACCGGGGAGCTGTTTTTT
15 | TRBD2 | many | TRBJ2-7 | TRBV7-2 | CASSSIAGGRKEQYF | TGTGCCAGCAGCTCTATAGCGGGAGGGCGTAAAGAGCAGTACTTC
14 | . | . | TRBJ2-7 | TRBV30 | CAWSVSSGAYEQYF | TGTGCCTGGAGTGTGAGTTCAGGAGCCTACGAGCAGTACTTC
16 | TRBD2 | few | TRBJ2-2 | TRBV7-2 | CASSWGGLAGTGELFF | TGTGCCAGCAGCTGGGGGGGACTAGCGGGAACCGGGGAGCTGTTTTTT
14 | . | few | TRBJ1-1 | TRBV7-2 | CASSLASVNTEAFF | TGTGCCAGCAGCTTAGCATCAGTGAACACTGAAGCTTTCTTT